The clone carrying this T cell receptor (beta chain) was seen more than once but under ten times. Germline CDR1 is SGHTA and CDR2 is FQGTGA. CDR3 length equals 14 residues. Deep-level running was used for the assay. The authors distributed each subset's genomic DNA evenly over several immunoSEQ plates. The data were produced by immunoSEQ multiplex PCR, yet TCRdb's version contains in-frame clones alone and is incomplete. The table has roughly 96,000 clones, less than 50% seen once; the top ten hold around 16%. These data come from a study of shared clonotypes between healthy human individuals. Within Nashville, Tennessee resided all donors, each a Caucasian adult.

This rearrangement joins TRBV7-3 to TRBJ2-5, with a possible D match to TRBD2 (5 bases). With the DNA end fitting TRBJ2-7 better, the J assignment may be wrong. The TCR originated in a woman aged 40 to 50 in good health. Some clones in this sample may be carry-over from other donors' samples. The specimen was PBMCs. The CDR3 nucleotides are TGTGCCAGCAGCTTATCGGGCGGAGGTTACGAGCAGTACTTC. Protein: CASSLSGGGYEQYF.